This TCR beta chain comes out of a study of cytomegalovirus exposure and HLA in healthy donors. Findings and caveats of the study: Fewer than 200 TCR beta chains were listed as cytomegalovirus-associated.

A remark on this clone: Its specificity is unknown.

CDR1 is GTSNPN, CDR2 SVGIG, per germline (reference sequence). Germline trimming cut 2 bases from V and 4 bases from J; bases unmatched to any gene: 10. This CDR3 spans 16 amino acids. The PCR contained 60 Vbeta and 13 Jbeta primers. Profiling relied on immunoSEQ multiplex PCR, and the TCRdb table lists in-frame clones only, not all of them. The profile shows more than 130,000 clones, around four fifths of them singletons. The material sequenced was PBMCs. The chain uses TRBV30 and TRBJ2-3, with 9 bases that match TRBD2. The clonotype originates from a man aged 25 to 45 in good health and CMV-seronegative. In nucleotides, the CDR3 is TGTGCCTGGAGTTTCCCTAAAGCGGGGGGCGCAGATACGCAGTATTTT. It specifies CAWSFPKAGGADTQYF.